This T cell receptor (beta chain) was identified during a study of T cells expressing NK-cell markers. Whole-study findings and limits: The contribution of dominant NKG2C+ clonotypes to CD8+ T cells in more than five donors was roughly 1.0-7.5%.

The CDR3 extends over 18 amino acids. CDR1 and CDR2 (germline): SEHNR, FQNEAQ (reference sequence). With the 5' RACE reads reprocessed, TCRdb shows one record per CDR3 protein and no DNA. The listing records over 150,000 distinct CDR3 sequences. Concerning this clonotype itself: Its antigen is not known.

Sequenced input: blood T cells: a sorted CD56 or NKG2C T cell subset, CD4+ or CD8+ T cells, or bulk PBMC T cells (not recorded which). The rearrangement links TRBV7-9 to TRBJ2-3; TCRdb's D call, TRBD1, is unchecked because there is no DNA. This receptor was identified in a woman in her forties or fifties in good health. CDR3 region: CASVEPGTGRALTDTQYF.